Each of the 3 T cell receptor beta chains below was sequenced from the same sample in a study of identical twins. TCRdb redid the calling of the 5' RACE reads with MiXCR, one entry per CDR3 protein. The data show approximately 670,000 distinct CDR3 sequences, with approximately 6% seen just once and around 2% held by the top ten. The sequenced material came from naive T cells sorted from blood. Receptors were obtained from a man between 18 and 35 years old in good health.

As for this clonotype: This may be a read error, as it is one base from a much larger clone. The V call is TRBV5-1, the J call TRBJ2-1; 10 bases line up with TRBD2. V was clipped by 3 bases and J by 1 base; unmatched bases: 4. In germline, CDR1 is SGHRS, CDR2 YFSETQ. The CDR3 totals 16 residues. CDR3 bases: TGCGCCAGCAGCTGGTCTAGCGGGAGTTCCTACAATGAGCAGTTCTTC. Amino acid sequence: CASSWSSGSSYNEQFF.

The genes are TRBV20-1 and TRBJ1-5; tentative D call: TRBD1 (5 bases). This CDR3 region has 15 residues. V was trimmed by 5 bases and J by 3 bases, leaving 17 bases between them. Per the germline V gene, CDR1 is DFQATT and CDR2 is SNEGSKA (reference sequence). The CDR3 sequence is CSAAGTKGPNQPQHF. CDR3 sequence (DNA): TGCAGTGCTGCCGGTACGAAGGGGCCCAATCAGCCCCAGCATTTT.

The V gene is TRBV12-3 or TRBV12-4, the J gene TRBJ2-5, with D maybe TRBD1 (6 bases). This CDR3 has 14 amino acids. The ends were cut back, 6 bases at V and 1 base at J, with 12 bases in the middle. The CDR3 spells CASRLTGIQETQYF. The CDR3 DNA follows: TGTGCCAGCAGGTTGACAGGAATCCAAGAGACCCAGTACTTC.